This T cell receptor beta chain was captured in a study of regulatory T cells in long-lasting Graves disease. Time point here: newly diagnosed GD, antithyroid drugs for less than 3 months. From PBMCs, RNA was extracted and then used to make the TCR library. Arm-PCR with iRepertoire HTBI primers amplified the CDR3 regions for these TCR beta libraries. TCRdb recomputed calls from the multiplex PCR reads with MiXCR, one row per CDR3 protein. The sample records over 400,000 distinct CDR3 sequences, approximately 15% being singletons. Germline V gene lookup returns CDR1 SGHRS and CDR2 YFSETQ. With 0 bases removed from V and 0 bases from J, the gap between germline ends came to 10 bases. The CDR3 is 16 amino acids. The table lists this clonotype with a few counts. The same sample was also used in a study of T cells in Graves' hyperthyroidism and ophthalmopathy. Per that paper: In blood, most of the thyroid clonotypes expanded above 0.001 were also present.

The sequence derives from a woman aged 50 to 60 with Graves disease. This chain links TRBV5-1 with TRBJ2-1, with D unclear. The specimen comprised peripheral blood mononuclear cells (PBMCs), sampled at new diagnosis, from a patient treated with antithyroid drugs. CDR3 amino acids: CASSLDSSHSYNEQFF. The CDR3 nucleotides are TGCGCCAGCAGCTTGGATTCATCCCACTCCTACAATGAGCAGTTCTTC.